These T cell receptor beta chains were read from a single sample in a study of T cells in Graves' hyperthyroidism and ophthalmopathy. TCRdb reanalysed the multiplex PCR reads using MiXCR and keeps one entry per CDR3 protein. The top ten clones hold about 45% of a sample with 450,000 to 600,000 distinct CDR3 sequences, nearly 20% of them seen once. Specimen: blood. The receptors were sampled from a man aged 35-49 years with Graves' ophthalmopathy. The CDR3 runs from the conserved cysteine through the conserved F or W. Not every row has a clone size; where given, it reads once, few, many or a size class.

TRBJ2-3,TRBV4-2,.,CASSQNRGPPYTDTQYF
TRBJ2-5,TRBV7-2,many,CASSFLAGGGETQYF
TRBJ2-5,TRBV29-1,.,CSVEGTGPQETQYF
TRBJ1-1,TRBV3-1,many,CASSFVSGTRAEAFF
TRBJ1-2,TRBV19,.,CASSIPGQVGRYGYTF
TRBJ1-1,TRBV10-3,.,CAISESLGGSFEAFF
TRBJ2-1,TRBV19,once,CASSIWGVEQFF
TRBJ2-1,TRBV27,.,CASNLQGASSNNEQFF
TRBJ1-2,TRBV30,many,CAWRDRAPYGYTF
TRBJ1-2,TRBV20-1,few,CSARKGLDANYGYTF
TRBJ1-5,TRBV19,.,CASGTPGRLDGNQPQHF
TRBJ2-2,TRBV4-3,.,CASSDGQGFGELFF
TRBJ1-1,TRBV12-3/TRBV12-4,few,CASSPPRWTNTEAFF
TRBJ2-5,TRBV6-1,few,CASSKNRGETQYF
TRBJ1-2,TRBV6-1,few,CASSEGDRVVGGYTF